Listed here are 20 T cell receptor beta chains from one sample, sequenced in a study of chemoradiotherapy in HPV16-positive cancers. This table comes from immunoSEQ multiplex PCR, and its TCRdb copy is limited to in-frame clones, with some not included. This repertoire shows 15,000 to 20,000 clones, 70% found once; its top ten account for less than 10%. The source was tumor tissue, collected from a patient who underwent chemoradiotherapy. The receptors come from a human donor with HPV-associated anogenital cancer.

There are a few counts of this clone. CDR3 nucleotides: TGCGCCAGCAGCCATCCTCTGCTGGGGAGCTCCTACGAGCAGTACTTC. This codes for CASSHPLLGSSYEQYF. This sequence joins TRBV4-1 and TRBJ2-7; D is perhaps TRBD2 (5 bases). Trimming removed 3 bases from V and 0 bases from J, with 15 bases in between. Germline V gene sequence: CDR1 MGHRA, CDR2 YSYEKL. The CDR3 has 16 amino acids.

This clone was recorded a few times. V usage is TRBV19 and J usage is TRBJ1-5; D gene ambiguous. Trimming cost V 6 bases and J 3 bases, with 6 bases left between them. The germline V gene encodes CDR1 LNHDA and CDR2 SQIVND (reference sequence). The CDR3 is made up of 12 amino acids. CDR3 loop: CASRQNNQPQHF. The CDR3 nucleotides read TGTGCCAGTAGACAGAACAATCAGCCCCAGCATTTT.

The V call is TRBV7-9, the J call TRBJ1-3; 10 positions match TRBD1. V gave up 6 bases and J gave up 4 bases; unmatched junction bases: 3. CDR3 length: 14 residues. Germline lookup yields CDR1 SEHNR and CDR2 FQNEAQ (reference sequence). The CDR3 bases are TGTGCCAGCAGTTGGACAGGGGGAGGAAACACCATATATTTT. Translation: CASSWTGGGNTIYF.

V is TRBV6-5 and J is TRBJ2-3, with D possibly called TRBD1 or TRBD2 (5 bases each). Between the trimmed V and J ends, which lost 4 bases and 5 bases, there was a span of 10 bases. The CDR3 spans 13 residues. Germline values: CDR1 MNHEY, CDR2 SVGAGI. The CDR3: CASSLGTGDTQYF. Written as DNA, the CDR3 is TGTGCCAGCAGTTTGGGGACCGGAGATACGCAGTATTTT.

The chain has TRBV28 and TRBJ1-2; D not certain. Germline V lookup: CDR1 MDHEN, CDR2 SYDVKM. The CDR3 has 13 residues. V lost 6 bases, J lost 4 bases, and 12 bases lay in between. The CDR3 DNA reads as TGTGCCAGCAGCTCGGGGTCTCTCTATGGCTACACCTTC. It specifies CASSSGSLYGYTF.

This chain connects TRBV10-2 to TRBJ1-2, with D tentatively TRBD1 (6 bases). The CDR3 has 13 residues. Germline V CDR1 and CDR2: WSHSY, SAAADI. The V end was cut by 4 bases, the J end by 3 bases, with 9 bases between. The CDR3 region has the DNA TGCGCCAGCAGTGTAGCAGGGGACTATGGCTACACCTTC. Translated: CASSVAGDYGYTF.

The DNA for the CDR3 is TGTGCCAGCAGTAATTCCCAGGGAGGCTATGGCTACACCTTC. Translated: CASSNSQGGYGYTF. This chain joins TRBV2 and TRBJ1-2; perhaps TRBD1 as D (5 bases). CDR3 length equals 14 residues. The V end was cut by 5 bases, the J end by 4 bases, with 14 bases between. Germline-derived CDR1 and CDR2 are SNHLY and FYNNEI.

The chain combines TRBV5-1 with TRBJ2-3; TRBD2 agrees at 14 bases. In germline, CDR1 is SGHRS, CDR2 YFSETQ. The CDR3 contains 17 residues. V was clipped by 0 bases and J by 3 bases; unmatched bases: 3. CDR3 protein: CASSLDGTSGGTDTQYF. The CDR3 coding sequence is TGCGCCAGCAGCTTGGATGGGACTAGCGGGGGTACAGATACGCAGTATTTT.

The chain combines TRBV6-1 with TRBJ2-2, with D hard to call. V was shortened by 7 bases and J by 4 bases, with 13 bases between the two germline ends. In germline, CDR1 is MNHNS, CDR2 SASEGT. This CDR3 has 14 residues. CDR3 coding DNA: TGTGCCAGCACAGGACCCCTCGGCACCGGGGAGCTGTTTTTT. It specifies CASTGPLGTGELFF.

The rearrangement uses TRBV12-1 and TRBJ1-1; the table's D gene call, TRBD1, was not cross checked with the DNA. TRBV12-1 is classified as a pseudogene. The CDR3 extends over 17 amino acids. The CDR3 region is CASSFEAGNDMNTEAFF. The CDR3, as DNA: TGTGCCAGCAGCTTCGAGGCAGGGAACGACATGAACACTGAAGCTTTCTTT.

The genes are TRBV5-1 and TRBJ1-1, with TRBD1 as a possible D gene (5 bases). Germline assignment: CDR1 SGHRS and CDR2 YFSETQ. V was trimmed by 0 bases and J by 1 base, leaving 10 bases between them. The CDR3 covers 15 residues. The CDR3 DNA follows: TGCGCCAGCAGCTTGGAGTCGGGGCAGAACACTGAAGCTTTCTTT. As protein: CASSLESGQNTEAFF.

A few counts support this clone. V usage is TRBV5-1 and J usage is TRBJ1-2; D is perhaps TRBD1 (6 bases). V was shortened by 4 bases and J by 7 bases, with 17 bases between the two germline ends. The CDR3 has 14 residues. Looked up from germline, CDR1 is SGHRS and CDR2 is YFSETQ. The CDR3 loop reads CASSPRGGALGYTF. Here the CDR3 DNA reads TGCGCCAGCAGCCCGCGAGGGGGGGCCCTTGGCTACACCTTC.

The V call is TRBV10-1, the J call TRBJ1-3; no definite D call. Trimming shortened V by 2 bases and J by 3 bases, and 5 bases separated the two germline ends. Germline CDR1 and CDR2: WNHNN and SYGVQD (reference sequence). This CDR3 region has 13 residues. In DNA, the CDR3 is TGCGCCAGCAGTGAGAGCCTTGGAAACACCATATATTTT. Protein product: CASSESLGNTIYF.

The V and J genes are TRBV10-2 and TRBJ2-6; the match to TRBD2 covers 7 bases. V lost 3 bases, J lost 0 bases, and 2 bases stayed unmatched. The CDR3 extends over 16 amino acids. Germline assignment: CDR1 WSHSY and CDR2 SAAADI. This chain's CDR3 is CASSDPSGSGANVLTF. CDR3 DNA: TGCGCCAGCAGTGACCCTAGCGGCTCTGGGGCCAACGTCCTGACTTTC.

This rearrangement joins TRBV7-9 to TRBJ2-7; 9 bases agree with TRBD1. CDR3 size: 17 residues. Losses at the gene ends were 6 bases for V and 4 bases for J; bases not matched to a gene: 16. In germline, CDR1 is SEHNR, CDR2 FQNEAQ (reference sequence). The CDR3 bases are TGTGCCAGCAGTCCAGCGGTAGCGGACAGGGGAATTTACGAGCAGTACTTC. This sequence encodes CASSPAVADRGIYEQYF.

This sequence joins TRBV15 and TRBJ2-7; tentatively, D is TRBD1 (5 bases). Germline CDR1 reads LNHNV; CDR2 reads YYDKDF (reference sequence). CDR3 length: 14 residues. Trimming took off 4 bases at V and 4 bases at J, with 14 bases between the two ends. CDR3 nucleotides: TGTGCCACCAGCAAGGCAGGGAAGGGATACGAGCAGTACTTC. Translating gives CATSKAGKGYEQYF.

This chain uses TRBV10-3 with TRBJ1-6; no reliable D call. The CDR3 contains 12 residues. V dropped 10 bases and J dropped 1 base, with 5 bases sitting between them. Looked up from germline, CDR1 is ENHRY and CDR2 is SYGVKD. CDR3 sequence (DNA): TGTGCCACCCGTTCCTATAATTCACCCCTCCACTTT. This sequence encodes CATRSYNSPLHF.

The V gene is TRBV2, the J gene TRBJ2-7, with D maybe TRBD1 (6 bases). Germline V CDR1 and CDR2: SNHLY, FYNNEI. Between the trimmed V and J ends, which lost 6 bases and 3 bases, there was a span of 9 bases. This CDR3 contains 12 residues. The CDR3 DNA is TGTGCCAGCAGGGGGACAAACTACGAGCAGTACTTC. Amino acids: CASRGTNYEQYF.

V usage is TRBV9 and J usage is TRBJ1-3; D is undetermined. The V end was cut by 4 bases, the J end by 0 bases, with 14 bases between. The CDR3 sequence is 16 residues long. CDR1 and CDR2 (germline): SGDLS, YYNGEE. In DNA form, the CDR3 reads TGTGCCAGCAGCCCCGGCGGGTCACTCTCTGGAAACACCATATATTTT. Protein product: CASSPGGSLSGNTIYF.

The chain carries TRBV2 and TRBJ1-1; TRBD1 is a possible D gene (6 bases). Trimming removed 0 bases from V and 12 bases from J, with 20 bases in between. In germline, CDR1 is SNHLY, CDR2 FYNNEI. This CDR3 is built from 15 residues. The CDR3 nucleotides read TGTGCCAGCAGTGAAGCGCTTCGGGGGCCCACCGCGACTTTCTTT. Translating it yields CASSEALRGPTATFF.